These 29 T cell receptor beta chains were sequenced from one sample in a study of blood T cell repertoires in COVID-19. This table comes from immunoSEQ multiplex PCR, and its TCRdb copy is limited to in-frame clones, with some not included. The sample has about 220,000 clones, about 90% seen once. The sequencing sample was made of peripheral blood. Receptor source: a man in his forties with active or convalescent COVID-19.

This clone was observed a single time. V gene TRBV21-1 combines with J gene TRBJ2-5; no check of the table's D call, TRBD2, against the DNA was made. TRBV21-1 represents a pseudogene. This CDR3 region has 14 residues. The CDR3 loop is CASSNGREEETQYF. The DNA for the CDR3 is TGTGCCAGCAGCAACGGGCGGGAGGAAGAGACCCAGTACTTC.

The V and J genes are TRBV9 and TRBJ1-2; a weak D match, TRBD1 (6 bases). V shed 0 bases and J shed 4 bases, with 22 bases lying between them. This CDR3 region has 18 residues. Germline V gives CDR1 SGDLS, CDR2 YYNGEE. The CDR3 is CASSVAPSTGDGGYGYTF. The DNA for the CDR3 is TGTGCCAGCAGCGTAGCTCCTTCGACAGGCGACGGTGGCTATGGCTACACCTTC.

The J gene is TRBJ1-1, the V gene TRBV7-7; D gene uncertain. With 4 bases removed from V and 0 bases from J, the gap between germline ends came to 6 bases. This CDR3 spans 13 amino acids. Per the germline V gene, CDR1 is SSHAT and CDR2 is FNYEAQ (reference sequence). CDR3 amino acids: CASSSQVNTEAFF. Written as DNA, the CDR3 is TGTGCCAGCAGCTCTCAGGTGAACACTGAAGCTTTCTTT.

The chain carries TRBV11-2 and TRBJ2-1, with 13 bases fitting TRBD2. Germline CDR1 SGHAT, CDR2 FQNNGV. The CDR3 runs to 17 residues. The ends lost 5 bases at V and 9 bases at J; junction bases unmatched: 13. CDR3 amino acids: CASSTKPGLAGAGEQFF. The CDR3 nucleotides read TGTGCCAGCAGCACCAAACCCGGACTAGCGGGAGCCGGTGAGCAGTTCTTC.

This chain connects TRBV23-1 to TRBJ2-1; 16 positions match TRBD2. TRBV23-1 is recorded as an ORF, its role being uncertain. This CDR3 has 19 residues. Germline trimming cut 4 bases from V and 5 bases from J; bases unmatched to any gene: 11. This CDR3 reads CASSLPGLAGGPINNEQFF. CDR3 bases: TGCGCCAGCAGTCTCCCGGGACTAGCGGGAGGGCCCATAAACAATGAGCAGTTCTTC.

V and J are TRBV12-3 or TRBV12-4 and TRBJ1-4, with a tentative D call TRBD1 (5 bases). The CDR3 length is 13 residues. V lost 5 bases and J lost 8, with 12 bases in between. CDR3 nucleotide sequence: TGTGCCAGCAGTACGAATACAGGAGAAAAACTGTTTTTT. Translated: CASSTNTGEKLFF.

V gene TRBV5-4 combines with J gene TRBJ2-2; a weak D match, TRBD1 (5 bases). Trimming stripped 3 bases from V and 7 bases from J, with 19 bases between. Germline CDR1 reads SGHNT; CDR2 reads YYREEE (reference sequence). The CDR3 has 16 amino acids. The CDR3 region is CASSWGRRQQVGELFF. As DNA, the CDR3 is TGTGCCAGCAGCTGGGGCCGTCGACAACAAGTCGGGGAGCTGTTTTTT.

The chain has TRBV15 and TRBJ2-1; 10 nucleotides agree with TRBD2. Per the germline V gene, CDR1 is LNHNV and CDR2 is YYDKDF (reference sequence). This CDR3 is built from 14 residues. After removal of 0 bases from V and 13 bases from J, the junction contained 6 bases not matched to a gene. In nucleotides, the CDR3 is TGTGCCACCAGCAGAGAAATACTAGCGGGATATCAGTTCTTC. Protein sequence: CATSREILAGYQFF.

The chain links TRBV7-2 to TRBJ1-1; 7 nucleotides align to TRBD1. Germline loops: CDR1 SGHTA, CDR2 FQGNSA. Losses at the gene ends were 6 bases for V and 1 base for J; bases not matched to a gene: 2. The CDR3 length is 13 residues. This chain's CDR3 is CASRQGPNTEAFF. The CDR3 DNA sequence: TGTGCCAGCAGACAGGGGCCGAACACTGAAGCTTTCTTT.

This clone was seen once. The V gene is TRBV12-5, the J gene TRBJ2-1, with D unclear. This CDR3 has 13 amino acids. In germline, CDR1 is LGHNT, CDR2 FRNRAP. The V end lost 2 bases, the J end lost 9 bases, and 11 bases lay between the germline ends. The CDR3 bases are TGTGCTAGTGGTTTGAGTCTAGTCAGTGAGCAGTTCTTC. It translates to CASGLSLVSEQFF.

This chain joins TRBV7-2 and TRBJ2-1, with 12 bases fitting TRBD2. Unmatched junction bases numbered 12, after V lost 6 bases and J lost 0 bases. This CDR3 has 19 amino acids. CDR1 and CDR2 (germline): SGHTA, FQGNSA. The CDR3: CASRNPGLAGPSSYNEQFF. The CDR3 DNA sequence: TGTGCCAGCAGGAATCCGGGACTAGCGGGCCCGAGCTCCTACAATGAGCAGTTCTTC.

This rearrangement joins TRBV14 to TRBJ1-6; the D gene is possibly TRBD1 (6 bases). Trimming left V 6 bases short and J 7 bases short, with 16 bases between. Germline V lookup: CDR1 SGHDN, CDR2 FVKESK. The CDR3 consists of 15 residues. This CDR3 reads CASSRDRSGNSPLHF. The CDR3 nucleotides are TGTGCCAGCAGTCGCGACAGGTCGGGGAATTCACCCCTCCACTTT.

The chain couples TRBV3-1 (or the pseudogene TRBV3-2) to TRBJ2-5; a weak D match, TRBD2 (6 bases). There are 17 residues in the CDR3. The germline V gene has CDR1 LGHDT and CDR2 YNNKEL (reference sequence). V lost 3 bases to trimming and J lost 0 bases, with 17 bases between them. The CDR3 is CASSQTLWEADQETQYF. In DNA, the CDR3 is TGTGCCAGCAGCCAGACCTTGTGGGAGGCCGACCAAGAGACCCAGTACTTC.

In its sample, this clone was seen once. The chain recombines TRBV4-1 with TRBJ2-5, with 10 positions matching TRBD2. V was pared by 2 bases and J by 5 bases, with 8 bases of the junction left unmatched. The CDR3 is made up of 16 amino acids. Germline lookup yields CDR1 MGHRA and CDR2 YSYEKL. In nucleotides, the CDR3 is TGCGCCAGCAGCCAATTTCCTAGCGGGGGCCCGGAGACCCAGTACTTC. Translating it yields CASSQFPSGGPETQYF.

This chain uses TRBV5-1 with TRBJ1-3; 9 bases align to TRBD1. CDR1 is SGHRS, CDR2 YFSETQ, per germline. This CDR3 has 16 amino acids. V lost 4 bases, J lost 0 bases, and 5 bases stayed unmatched. The CDR3 DNA follows: TGCGCCAGCAGCGACTCGGGACAGGGCTCTGGAAACACCATATATTTT. Translated, it gives CASSDSGQGSGNTIYF.

The gene calls are TRBV5-4 and TRBJ2-7, with D possibly being TRBD2 (5 bases). CDR1 is SGHNT and CDR2 is YYREEE in the germline V gene (reference sequence). Trimming shortened V by 0 bases and J by 0 bases, and 16 bases separated the two germline ends. The length of the CDR3 is 17 residues. The CDR3 coding sequence is TGTGCCAGCAGCTTGGAGCGGTCTGGGCTCAGCTCCTACGAGCAGTACTTC. Its translation: CASSLERSGLSSYEQYF.

The rearrangement uses TRBV5-6 and TRBJ2-2, with D uncertain. There are 13 residues in the CDR3. Per the germline V gene, CDR1 is SGHDT and CDR2 is YYEEEE. With 1 base removed from V and 4 bases from J, the gap between germline ends came to 5 bases. The CDR3 sequence: CASSLYGTGELFF. CDR3 nucleotides: TGTGCCAGCAGCTTGTACGGCACCGGGGAGCTGTTTTTT.

This clone was counted once. V is TRBV19 and J is TRBJ2-6; 11 bases align to TRBD1. Germline lookup yields CDR1 LNHDA and CDR2 SQIVND (reference sequence). V was clipped by 4 bases and J by 1 base; unmatched bases: 9. CDR3 length: 19 amino acids. CDR3 loop: CASSTRTGGEMSGANVLTF. As DNA, the CDR3 is TGTGCCAGTAGTACGAGGACAGGGGGCGAGATGTCTGGGGCCAACGTCCTGACTTTC.

The rearrangement joins TRBV20-1 to TRBJ2-1; no clear D gene. This CDR3 region has 11 residues. V shed 5 bases and J shed 9 bases, with 11 bases lying between them. CDR1 is DFQATT, CDR2 SNEGSKA, per germline (reference sequence). This chain's CDR3 is CSASDNSEQFF. The CDR3 bases are TGCAGTGCTTCCGACAACAGTGAGCAGTTCTTC.

The J gene is TRBJ1-2, the V gene TRBV28; 10 positions agree with TRBD1. This CDR3 is built from 14 residues. V shed 4 bases and J 7 bases; nucleotides not matched to a gene: 6. CDR1 MDHEN and CDR2 SYDVKM come from the germline V gene. CDR3 sequence (DNA): TGTGCCAGCAGTTATAGGGACAGGGGTCGTGGCTACACCTTC. As protein: CASSYRDRGRGYTF.

The rearrangement links TRBV28 to TRBJ1-2; 7 bases match TRBD1. Per the germline V gene, CDR1 is MDHEN and CDR2 is SYDVKM. V lost 6 bases to trimming and J lost 3 bases; unmatched junction nucleotides: 4. The CDR3 loop spans 13 amino acids. CDR3 nucleotide sequence: TGTGCCAGCAGCTCAACAGGGGACTATGGCTACACCTTC. It translates to CASSSTGDYGYTF.

This clone turned up a few times. V gene TRBV11-2 combines with J gene TRBJ1-1, with 7 nucleotides matching TRBD1. Per the germline V gene, CDR1 is SGHAT and CDR2 is FQNNGV. V trimming: 7 bases; J trimming: 5 bases; junction bases outside the gene matches: 7. CDR3 length: 13 residues. CDR3 bases: TGTGCCAGCATACGACAGGGTCGGACTGAAGCTTTCTTT. It is translated as CASIRQGRTEAFF.

This clone was recorded once. The rearrangement joins TRBV9 to TRBJ2-3, with D possibly matching TRBD2 (5 bases). The CDR3 loop spans 15 amino acids. Deletions cut 6 bases from V and 0 bases from J, with 14 bases between. Germline V gene data show CDR1 as SGDLS and CDR2 as YYNGEE. The chain's CDR3 is CASTPGRVSTDTQYF. The CDR3 nucleotides read TGTGCCAGCACCCCCGGGCGGGTTAGCACAGATACGCAGTATTTT.

This clone was seen a few times. This chain links TRBV5-1 with TRBJ1-1; weak D call: TRBD1 (6 bases). The germline V and J ends were trimmed by 1 base and 1 base, with 14 bases remaining between them. The germline V gene has CDR1 SGHRS and CDR2 YFSETQ. This CDR3 is 16 amino acids long. The CDR3 region is CASSLQGPSRNTEAFF. DNA for the CDR3: TGCGCCAGCAGCTTGCAGGGGCCATCGAGGAACACTGAAGCTTTCTTT. Using reference TRBV5-1 and TRBJ1-1 for the parts outside the CDR3, the full variable domain is KAGVTQTPRYLIKTRGQQVTLSCSPISGHRSVSWYQQTPGQGLQFLFEYFSETQRNKGNFPGRFSGRQFSNSRSEMNVSTLELGDSALYLCASSLQGPSRNTEAFFGQGTRLTVV.

J is TRBJ2-4 and V is TRBV13; the match to TRBD1 covers 8 bases. The length of the CDR3 is 13 residues. CDR1 is PRHDT and CDR2 is FYEKMQ in the germline V gene (reference sequence). The trim removed 5 bases at V and 6 bases at J, leaving 3 bases unmatched. The CDR3, as DNA: TGTGCCAGCAGCCTGGACAGGGTAAACATTCAGTACTTC. This encodes CASSLDRVNIQYF.

The chain employs TRBV2 and TRBJ1-6, with D possibly being TRBD1 (6 bases). CDR1 and CDR2 from the germline V gene are SNHLY and FYNNEI. CDR3 length: 12 residues. Trimming removed 7 bases at V and 10 bases at J, with 11 bases between. The CDR3 region has the DNA TGTGCCAGCATCCAGGGGAGCTCACCCCTCCACTTT. Its protein product is CASIQGSSPLHF.

The gene calls are TRBV7-3 and TRBJ1-1; D remains unclear. This CDR3 is 13 amino acids long. V lost 3 bases, J lost 0 bases, and 5 bases lay in between. The germline V gene has CDR1 SGHTA and CDR2 FQGTGA. The CDR3 region has the DNA TGTGCCAGCAGCTTTCAGGTGAACACTGAAGCTTTCTTT. It translates to CASSFQVNTEAFF. The entire variable domain, with the rest obtained from reference TRBV7-3 and TRBJ1-1, is as follows: GAGVSQTPSNKVTEKGKYVELRCDPISGHTALYWYRQSLGQGPEFLIYFQGTGAADDSGLPNDRFFAVRPEGSVSTLKIQRTERGDSAVYLCASSFQVNTEAFFGQGTRLTVV.

The chain combines TRBV6-6 with TRBJ1-1, with TRBD1 matching 9 bases. The CDR3 has 16 residues. V was pared by 7 bases and J by 4 bases, with 13 bases of the junction left unmatched. CDR1 and CDR2 (germline): MNHNY, SVGAGI (reference sequence). The CDR3 DNA sequence: TGTGCCAGCACGACAGGGGGAAGAATAGGGGGCACTGAAGCTTTCTTT. As protein: CASTTGGRIGGTEAFF.

This chain connects TRBV10-1 to TRBJ1-2; weak D call: TRBD1 (6 bases). V lost 5 bases and J 7 bases, leaving 14 bases between the germline ends. Per germline, CDR1 WNHNN and CDR2 SYGVQD (reference sequence). There are 13 residues in the CDR3. CDR3 coding DNA: TGCGCCAGCAGTCAAATACAGGGTAGTGGCTACACCTTC. Its translation is CASSQIQGSGYTF.